What follows is one T cell receptor (beta chain) and its context. What this receptor recognizes is not known. Base-call qualities are not available, and no considerably larger clone is one nucleotide away. The data derive from a study of blood T cell repertoires in COVID-19 (dated by TCRdb to 2019 to 2021). At the level of the whole study: Samples covering the acute and convalescent phases of COVID-19 were provided by collaborators in the United States, Italy and Spain. The prospective study material was composed of cDNA or gDNA derived from T cells, B-cell-depleted T cells, or PBMCs. The dataset comprised deeply sampled blood TCRbeta repertoires from subjects exposed to, actively infected with, or recovered from COVID-19. The repertoires were released in a freely available public database intended as a resource for research on the immune response to SARS-CoV-2. Samples were obtained from the ongoing ImmuneRACE study (first 160 participants) and from approximately 1,200 subjects provided by 6 global collaborators. Nearly every sample came with metadata listing a de-identified subject ID, COVID-19 status, age in years and sex. Where available, HLA class I and class II types were obtained from metadata supplied by the sample provider rather than from assay-based typing.

The immunoSEQ Assay, a bias-controlled multiplex PCR, was used to amplify TCRbeta CDR3 regions from genomic DNA. Processing in the source paper ran as follows. The number of nucleated cells in each sample was estimated from the amplification of reference gene primers within the assay. To quantify the absolute abundance of each unique TCRbeta CDR3 rearrangement, sequence reads were collapsed and filtered. For each sample, productive Simpson clonality was calculated by taking the square root of Simpson's diversity index across productive rearrangements. TCRdb's version of the immuneACCESS table is confined to in-frame rearrangements and falls short of the full clone set. An unresolved V gene accounts for under half of the shortfall where checked; the remainder is of unknown origin. The V and J calls and clone size were taken over from that table, and D and trimming were inferred from the DNA. The sample includes roughly 150,000 clones, with 85% to 90% observed a single time. Clones ranked in the top ten supply roughly 2.4% of the sample.

In Seattle, one collaborating source enrolled patients while the infection was active and tracked those patients longitudinally over the course of disease. The collaborating institutions used their own protocols to collect whole blood in K2EDTA tubes. Collaborator samples were shipped for TCRbeta analysis as frozen whole blood, isolated PBMCs, or DNA extracted from either sample type. What the study reported, not specific to this receptor: Clinical and demographic metadata were provided uncurated, with the amount varying by source and participant.

The CDR3 sequence holds 14 residues, the cysteine and phenylalanine included. Only the CDR3 portion is preserved as DNA: 42 bases, with reading frame beginning at the first base. The V end loses 8 bases and the J end loses 1 base, and a stretch of 11 bases separates them. The germline V gene encodes CDR1 MDHEN and CDR2 SYDVKM. The TCR originated in a woman of 80 years or more with COVID-19, enrolled during active disease. Material for sequencing was peripheral blood. The sequence links TRBV28 to TRBJ2-2; the D segment cannot be called with confidence. In nucleotide form, the sequence is TGTGCCAGCCTCTCCGACAAGAACACCGGGGAGCTGTTTTTT. This yields the protein CASLSDKNTGELFF.